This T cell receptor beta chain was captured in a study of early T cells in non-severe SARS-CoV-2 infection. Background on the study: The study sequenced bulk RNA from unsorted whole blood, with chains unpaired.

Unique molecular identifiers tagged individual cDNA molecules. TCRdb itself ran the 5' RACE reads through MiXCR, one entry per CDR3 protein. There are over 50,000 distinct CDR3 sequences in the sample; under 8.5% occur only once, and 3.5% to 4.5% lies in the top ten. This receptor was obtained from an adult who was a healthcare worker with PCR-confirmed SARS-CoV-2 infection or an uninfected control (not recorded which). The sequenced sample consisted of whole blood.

In DNA form, the CDR3 reads TGTGCCAGCAGCCCAGGGGGACTTGAAGCTTTCTTT. It specifies CASSPGGLEAFF. The chain joins TRBV14 to TRBJ1-1; 7 bases map to TRBD1. CDR3 length equals 12 residues. Losses at the gene ends were 4 bases for V and 7 bases for J; bases not matched to a gene: 3. From germline, CDR1 is SGHDN and CDR2 FVKESK.